These 16 T cell receptor beta chains were sequenced from one sample in a study of blood T cell repertoires in COVID-19. Libraries were prepared by immunoSEQ multiplex PCR; TCRdb keeps only in-frame clonotypes and omits some of them. The sample shows hundreds of thousands of clones, less than 90% of them seen only once. The source material was peripheral blood. Receptor source: an elderly woman with active or convalescent COVID-19.

The chain is built from TRBV12-3 or TRBV12-4 and TRBJ1-1; D remains unclear. Trimming pared 1 base from V and 1 base from J, leaving 4 bases between. This CDR3 has 13 amino acids. CDR3 protein: CASSLERNTEAFF. Written as DNA, the CDR3 is TGTGCCAGCAGTTTAGAGAGGAACACTGAAGCTTTCTTT.

V gene TRBV30 combines with J gene TRBJ1-5, with 12 bases lining up with TRBD1. Trimming took 3 bases from V and 6 from J; bases not matched to a gene: 3. This CDR3 comprises 14 residues. The V gene's germline CDR1 is GTSNPN and CDR2 SVGIG (reference sequence). This chain's CDR3 is CAWRGQGAGQPQHF. In nucleotides, the CDR3 is TGTGCCTGGAGGGGACAGGGGGCTGGTCAGCCCCAGCATTTT. The full variable domain, rest sourced from reference TRBV30 and TRBJ1-5, is SQTIHQWPATLVQPVGSPLSLECTVEGTSNPNLYWYRQAAGRGLQLLFYSVGIGQISSEVPQNLSASRPQDRQFILSSKKLLLSDSGFYLCAWRGQGAGQPQHFGDGTRLSIL.

The chain joins TRBV9 to TRBJ2-1; tentatively, D is TRBD2 (6 bases). Germline assignment: CDR1 SGDLS and CDR2 YYNGEE. V lost 1 base, J lost 4 bases, and 15 bases lay in between. The CDR3 has 16 residues. The CDR3 DNA follows: TGTGCCAGCAGCGTATTGCCGGGGAGGATTTACAATGAGCAGTTCTTC. This sequence encodes CASSVLPGRIYNEQFF.

The V gene is TRBV4-3, the J gene TRBJ1-6; TRBD1 agrees at 8 bases. The CDR3 loop spans 16 amino acids. In germline, CDR1 is LGHNA, CDR2 YSLEER. V shed 0 bases, J shed 7 bases, and the junction held 5 bases outside the gene matches. CDR3 amino acids: CASSQDPGQGNSPLHF. CDR3 DNA sequence: TGCGCCAGCAGCCAAGATCCAGGACAGGGAAATTCACCCCTCCACTTT.

The CDR3, as DNA: TGTGCCAGCAGGTTCGGGGGGGGCGCGAGTGGCTACACCTTC. It yields the protein CASRFGGGASGYTF. V is TRBV28 and J is TRBJ1-2, with D possibly matching TRBD1 (6 bases). The CDR3 extends over 14 amino acids. V dropped 6 bases and J dropped 7 bases, with 18 bases sitting between them. From germline, CDR1 is MDHEN and CDR2 SYDVKM.

This chain links TRBV29-1 with TRBJ2-7, with 8 nucleotides matching TRBD2. V was clipped by 7 bases and J by 6 bases; unmatched bases: 14. Germline CDR1 and CDR2: SQVTM and ANQGSEA. This CDR3 is 14 amino acids long. The CDR3: CSATGAGGSGEQYF. The CDR3 region has the DNA TGCAGCGCTACCGGCGCGGGGGGTTCTGGCGAGCAGTACTTC.

This clone occurred a few times. This chain links TRBV5-8 with TRBJ1-3, with D tentatively TRBD1 (5 bases). V lost 0 bases, J lost 2 bases, and 6 bases lay in between. This CDR3 has 14 amino acids. Looked up from germline, CDR1 is SGHTS and CDR2 is YDEGEE. CDR3 in amino acids: CASSLARAGNTIYF. The DNA for the CDR3 is TGTGCCAGCAGCTTGGCCAGGGCTGGAAACACCATATATTTT.

This clone was found once. This chain links TRBV28 with TRBJ1-6; no clear D gene. Trimming shortened V by 5 bases and J by 13 bases, and 12 bases separated the two germline ends. This CDR3 is 12 amino acids long. Looked up from germline, CDR1 is MDHEN and CDR2 is SYDVKM. The CDR3 DNA sequence: TGTGCCAGCAGTACCCCGACCGGGCCCCTCCACTTT. This gives the protein CASSTPTGPLHF.

The genes are TRBV5-1 and TRBJ2-3; the match to TRBD2 covers 11 bases. This CDR3 region has 16 residues. CDR1 and CDR2 from the germline V gene are SGHRS and YFSETQ. V lost 2 bases, J lost 6 bases, and 8 bases stayed unmatched. The CDR3 DNA follows: TGCGCCAGCAGCTTTCAACTAGCGGGGGTTCAGGATACGCAGTATTTT. Amino acid sequence: CASSFQLAGVQDTQYF.

V gene TRBV27 combines with J gene TRBJ1-1, with TRBD1 as a possible D gene (6 bases). The V gene lost 11 bases and the J gene lost 1 base, with 23 bases spanning the gap. CDR3 length: 16 amino acids. Germline lookup yields CDR1 MNHEY and CDR2 SMNVEV (reference sequence). The CDR3 sequence: CARISPPVQGNTEAFF. The CDR3 nucleotides are TGTGCCCGGATTTCCCCCCCCGTACAGGGGAACACTGAAGCTTTCTTT.

The genes are TRBV12-3 or TRBV12-4 and TRBJ2-7; a weak D match, TRBD2 (6 bases). The CDR3 consists of 12 residues. V lost 2 bases and J 6 bases, leaving 8 bases between the germline ends. CDR3 bases: TGTGCCAGCAGTTTATTCGGGGGCGAGCAGTACTTC. It is translated as CASSLFGGEQYF.

The rearrangement links TRBV5-5 to TRBJ2-2; D might be TRBD2 (6 bases). From germline, CDR1 is SGHKS and CDR2 YYEKEE (reference sequence). The CDR3 loop spans 15 amino acids. Between the trimmed V and J ends, which lost 1 base and 5 bases, there was a span of 12 bases. Here the CDR3 reads CASSLTGEETGELFF. CDR3 coding DNA: TGTGCCAGCAGCTTGACGGGAGAGGAGACCGGGGAGCTGTTTTTT.

The rearrangement links TRBV6-6 to TRBJ2-5, with 7 nucleotides matching TRBD2. The junction had 11 bases not matched to a gene; V was cut back by 2 bases and J by 5 bases. The CDR3 totals 16 residues. CDR1 is MNHNY, CDR2 SVGAGI, per germline (reference sequence). CDR3 sequence reads: CASSYGDYVTRETQYF. The CDR3 DNA sequence: TGTGCCAGCAGTTACGGGGACTATGTAACGCGCGAGACCCAGTACTTC.

The chain is built from TRBV11-3 and TRBJ2-7, with D uncertain. This CDR3 comprises 13 residues. Germline values: CDR1 SGHNT, CDR2 YENEEA. The V gene lost 1 base and the J gene lost 3 bases, with 7 bases spanning the gap. This CDR3 is CASSLGPLYEQYF. The CDR3 nucleotides are TGTGCCAGCAGCTTAGGCCCACTCTACGAGCAGTACTTC.

The J gene is TRBJ2-2, the V gene TRBV6-5, with D possibly matching TRBD2 (6 bases). Trimming left V 7 bases short and J 5 bases short, with 14 bases between. Germline V gene data show CDR1 as MNHEY and CDR2 as SVGAGI. The CDR3 contains 14 residues. This CDR3 reads CASIAARGTGELFF. The DNA of the CDR3 is TGTGCCAGCATAGCGGCGAGAGGGACCGGGGAGCTGTTTTTT.

The chain has TRBV21-1 and TRBJ2-5; the table's D gene call, TRBD1, was not cross checked with the DNA. TRBV21-1 is given as a pseudogene. The CDR3 runs to 15 residues. This CDR3 is CASSTQQGTEETQYF. The DNA for the CDR3 is TGTGCCAGCAGCACGCAACAGGGGACTGAAGAGACCCAGTACTTC.